This T cell receptor (beta chain) was found in a study of vaccination and CD4 T cells after COVID-19. Note on this clonotype: The antigen is undetermined.

The CDR3 loop spans 15 amino acids. With 1 base removed from V and 5 bases from J, the gap between germline ends came to 9 bases. Looked up from germline, CDR1 is MNHEY and CDR2 is SVGAGI. The time point: late sampling 161 to 241 days after vaccination in three convalescent patients. Treatment defined: approximately nine-day PBMC culture with coronavirus spike peptide pools or control peptides (ViraFEST assay). Cultured CD4+ T-cell DNA underwent Oncomine TCR Beta short-read sequencing. TCRdb processed the PCR reads anew with MiXCR; each CDR3 protein has one entry. The sample contains 20,000 to 25,000 distinct CDR3 sequences, less than 35% of which appear only once.

This receptor was taken from a human donor who had recovered from COVID-19. The sample consisted of CD4+ T cells from blood, cultured in vitro, taken about 7 months after SARS-CoV-2 vaccination. The chain recombines TRBV6-5 with TRBJ1-6, with D unclear. CDR3 bases: TGTGCCAGCAGTTACTTCAGCCACGATAATTCACCCCTCCACTTT. This gives the protein CASSYFSHDNSPLHF.